This T cell receptor beta chain was captured by sequencing in a study of human T cells and chemical hapten exposure listed by TCRdb under 2021. As for the study more broadly: For sensitization, 2% DPC in acetone was applied to a 2 cm by 2 cm area of upper inner arm skin. The study tracked peripheral blood TCR repertoire changes in vivo during primary and secondary sensitization to the hapten diphenylcyclopropenone (DPC) in alopecia patients. Libraries were combined into a pool for sequencing, and differences in TCR yield between samples came mainly from small differences in library volumes within the pool. Patch testing was done on the upper back using Finn chambers containing 0.01% DPC, and results were scored after 6 days according to International Contact Dermatitis Research Group standards. Throughout the approximately 24-week study period, patients were also given weekly therapeutic DPC doses on the scalp. Under 30 alopecia patients gave blood for TCR sequencing at one to four time points (pre-sensitization, 2, 6 and 24 weeks). Most of the patients in the cohort were female, and the cohort covered alopecia areata with under or over 50% scalp involvement, alopecia totalis and alopecia universalis. Blood samples were taken from patients before sensitization (week 0) and then at 2, 6 and about 24 weeks after DPC sensitization. Findings and caveats that apply to the study as a whole: Expanded TCRs formed significantly more large CDR3 similarity clusters than pre-sensitization or healthy control sets, consistent with antigen-driven responses. After repeated subsampling, the strength of the expansion versus patch-test correlation and the threshold at which it became significant changed. DPC sensitization did not change the number of TCRs with a frequency above 1 in 1000, and there was no evidence of changes in global repertoire structure. A positive correlation was found between the number of PT1 expanded TCRs and patch test score, with significance reached at thresholds 8, 16 and 32 but not 4. Because every patient had alopecia, a presumed autoimmune disease, the patients' immune response might differ from that of healthy individuals.

The method was RACE. Data came from a NextSeq 500. During library preparation, unique molecular identifiers were attached to individual cDNA molecules so that TCRs could be counted in a quantitative, reproducible way. From each blood RNA sample, both TCR alpha and TCR beta chains were sequenced. The source study handled its data this way. The median number of TCRs per sample was roughly 100,000, ranging from roughly 23,224 to 690,600. The Decombinator software suite was used to annotate V, J and CDR3 in the TCR reads. To make PS versus PT1 abundance plots, every sample was subsampled to the same number of TCRs (28,000). Expanded TCRs were defined as absent before sensitization and observed at least eight times at the 2-week time point. Using fastp trimming at Q25 and MiXCR clonotype assembly, TCRdb reanalyzed the public sequencing data and kept in-frame beta chains. Every CDR3 protein is listed once, alongside the most common genes and DNA of its rows. The V and J calls were determined by TCRdb, not by the authors. The sample table shows 180,000 or so distinct CDR3 sequences, and just under 30% are seen once. Of the sample, roughly 3% is held by the ten largest clones.

This specimen's time point label, interpreted: pre-sensitization, week 0. This specimen's treatment or condition label, interpreted: therapeutic diphenylcyclopropenone sensitization with weekly scalp DPC. Blood at each patch-test visit was drawn before the patch test was applied. Eligible patients were aged 18 to 70, diagnosed with alopecia, deemed suitable for DPC therapy, and excluded if pregnant. Total RNA was extracted from unfractionated whole blood collected in Tempus Blood RNA tubes. Concerning this clonotype itself: This clone's antigen is unknown. Nothing much larger sits one base from this clone, and base qualities are not available.

The CDR3 numbers 22 residues from cysteine through phenylalanine. The retained sequence is limited to the CDR3, 66 bases, with the frame set at the first base. CDR1 and CDR2 (MDHEN, SYDVKM) derive from the germline V gene. Clipping removes 0 bases from V and 4 bases from J, with 14 as the unmatched junction base count. Specimen: whole blood, collected in connection with sensitization to the hapten diphenylcyclopropenone (DPC). This chain joins TRBV28 to TRBJ2-6; TRBD2 aligns with 14 central bases. The receptor comes from a woman aged 30 to 39 with alopecia areata. Some clones in this sample may be carry-over from other donors' samples. The CDR3 here reads CASSLWGLAGVKPGLGANVLTF. The DNA sequence follows: TGTGCCAGCAGTTTATGGGGACTAGCGGGAGTAAAGCCTGGCCTCGGGGCCAACGTCCTGACTTTC.